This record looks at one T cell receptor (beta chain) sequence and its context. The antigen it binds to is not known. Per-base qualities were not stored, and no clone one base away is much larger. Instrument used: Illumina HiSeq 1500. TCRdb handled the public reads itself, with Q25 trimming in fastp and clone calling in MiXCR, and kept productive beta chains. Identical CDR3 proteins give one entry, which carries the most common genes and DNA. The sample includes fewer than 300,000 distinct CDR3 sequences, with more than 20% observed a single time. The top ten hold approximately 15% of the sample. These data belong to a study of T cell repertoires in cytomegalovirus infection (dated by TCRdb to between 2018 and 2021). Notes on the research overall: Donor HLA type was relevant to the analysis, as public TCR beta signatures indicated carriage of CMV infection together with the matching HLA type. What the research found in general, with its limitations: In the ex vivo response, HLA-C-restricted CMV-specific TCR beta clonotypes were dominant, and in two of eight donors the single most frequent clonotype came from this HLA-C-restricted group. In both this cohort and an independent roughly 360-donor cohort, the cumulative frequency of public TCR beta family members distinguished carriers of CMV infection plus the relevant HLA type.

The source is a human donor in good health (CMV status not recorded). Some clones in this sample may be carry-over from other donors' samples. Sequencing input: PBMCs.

The bases are TGTGCCAGCAGCCTCCAGGGGGGTGGCTACACCTTC. This yields the protein CASSLQGGGYTF. The chain couples TRBV7-2 to TRBJ1-2; 7 middle bases align to TRBD1. Based on the germline V gene, the CDR1 and CDR2 sequences are SGHTA and FQGNSA. The CDR3 runs 12 amino acids, cysteine and phenylalanine included. Only the CDR3 DNA stays, 36 bases, in frame from base 1. Germline trimming: 5 bases from V, 7 bases from J; junction bases outside gene matches: 4.